The present entry profiles one TCR beta chain with its context. TCRdb redid the calling of the 5' RACE reads with MiXCR, one entry per CDR3 protein. The sample has tens of thousands of distinct CDR3 sequences, under 20% seen once. The source of this sequence is a female donor with breast cancer. The sequenced sample consisted of naive CD4+ T cells sorted from a lymph node. Subset given: naive CD4+ T cells, CD4+CD45RA+CD25-.

The CDR3 bases are TGCAGTGCTGAAACTGGGCACGCTGGAAACACCATATATTTT. It translates to CSAETGHAGNTIYF. V gene TRBV20-1 combines with J gene TRBJ1-3; no definite D call. Germline V gene lookup returns CDR1 DFQATT and CDR2 SNEGSKA (reference sequence). V lost 5 bases to trimming and J lost 2 bases, with 13 bases between them. The CDR3 runs 14 residues.